This TCR beta chain was captured by sequencing in a study of shared clonotypes between healthy human individuals (dated by TCRdb to the early 2020s). Concerning the study at large: Two women and three men aged 18 to 49 years were included in the cohort. For each donor, CD4 naive and CD4 memory were each run on three plates, CD8 naive on two plates, and CD8 memory on one plate. Blood TCR repertoires of a handful of healthy adults were deeply sequenced to estimate repertoire size and the extent of clonotype sharing between individuals. Different laboratories and diverse techniques were used to prepare libraries and sequence TCR repertoires, to increase sequencing depth and limit assay-specific biases. Per donor, leukapheresis produced somewhere between about 0.94 and 9 billion PBMCs. General conclusions and limits of the study: Naive subsets generally had larger estimated clonotype richness than memory subsets did. Based on pairwise subsampling, the degree of clonotype sharing among donors was expected to be affected by sequencing depth. Across a few donors, approximately 5% of naive CD4, roughly 3.5% of naive CD8, 2.3% of memory CD4, and roughly 0.4% of memory CD8 clonotypes were shared. Sampling was restricted to blood, and TCR repertoires in tissues likely differ from the TCR repertoires found in blood. Incomplete sequencing was indicated by rarefaction of sorted-subset datasets, despite the large sequencing depth. Compared with non-shared clonotypes, the clonotypes found in all four sorted-subset donors had higher generation probabilities. The genetic and exposure-history diversity represented was limited by the small number of donors.

The CDR1 and CDR2 encoded by the germline V gene are ENHRY and SYGVKD. Including cysteine and phenylalanine, the CDR3 has 12 amino acids. The only DNA kept is the CDR3, 36 bases in frame from the first base. Trimming costs V 8 bases and J 8 bases, and their ends lie 12 bases apart. Using the deep immunoSEQ assay, TCR CDR3 regions were amplified from genomic DNA by multiplex PCR. Genomic DNA extracted from each cell subset was distributed evenly over all wells of several immunoSEQ 96-well plates, and each plate served as one replicate. For sorted subsets, 200 ng of genomic DNA, equivalent to some 30,000 T cell genomes, went into each replicate PCR. Purified libraries were quantified with a Qubit 3.0 fluorometer, sized on a Bioanalyzer 2100, and re-quantified with the KAPA Library Quantification kit. Every immunoSEQ 96-well plate was sequenced on a separate single-read 150-cycle Illumina NextSeq 550 flow cell. The original methods were these. The immunoSEQ output contained only junctional sequences without quality scores, so filtering could not match that applied to full-length reads. To assign V/J genes and CDR3, sequences were annotated against IMGT germline references using PyIR, a Python wrapper for IgBLAST v1.9. Reads were removed for weak V/J assignments (E-value above 1e-6), missing CDR3, stop codons, out-of-frame junctions, or ambiguous translated residues. V3J clonotypes were defined as sequences sharing an identical inferred V gene, J gene, and CDR3 amino acid sequence. Percentage overlap between repertoires was computed as shared unique clonotypes divided by the size of the smaller repertoire. Repertoire richness was assessed with RTK rarefaction, the Chao1 estimator, and Recon v2.1 estimates of unobserved clonotypes. Generation probabilities were computed with OLGA for all TCRbeta clonotypes obtained by the gDNA method from four donors. TCRdb provides this immuneACCESS table in a form limited to in-frame rearrangements. Some clones are lacking; in checked studies, under half of them reflect an unresolved V gene, and why the rest are absent is not known. V and J calls and clone size come straight from that table; D and trimming were deduced from the DNA. This sample is represented by a few hundred thousand clones; 97% of them were singletons. The top ten constitute 0.057% of the sample.

In regard to this clone: The clone's antigen remains unknown. Within one base of it there is no much larger clone, and no base qualities were kept.

Healthy HIV-negative adults with no recently reported acute infections or vaccinations were included as donors. Every donor was a Caucasian adult residing in Nashville, Tennessee, USA. CD4+ T cells were enriched by magnetic negative selection; naive cells were then positively selected on CD45RA, and the negative fraction formed the memory subset. Blood was collected by leukapheresis, and PBMCs were isolated by Ficoll-Histopaque density gradient centrifugation and then cryopreserved in liquid nitrogen vapor phase. Analytical flow cytometry was used to check the purity and quantity of each magnetically sorted T cell population. Genomic DNA was isolated from every sorted fraction and measured by UV absorbance on a Nanodrop 2000c.

Specimen: naive CD4+ T cells sorted from blood. In light of the paper, this sample's cell subset or site label describes: CD45RA+ positively selected. The sequence joins TRBV10-3 to TRBJ2-2; no D gene can be assigned with confidence. This receptor was taken from a woman younger than 45 in good health. The CDR3 is CAIGSLGGELFF. In nucleotide form, the sequence is TGTGCCATCGGTAGCCTGGGGGGGGAGCTGTTTTTT.